Listed below are T cell receptor beta chains from one sample, sequenced in a study of T cell repertoires in cytomegalovirus infection. From the reads, TCRdb called clonotypes with MiXCR, one entry per CDR3 protein. The table includes about 310,000 distinct CDR3 sequences, 20% to 25% detected once. No antigens are known for them. The starting material was cultured PBMCs, obtained from culture after CMV antigen stimulation. The receptors originated from a human donor in good health (CMV status not recorded). Some clones in this sample may be carry-over from other donors' samples. Both conserved end residues are part of each CDR3. Clone size appears in some rows only: once, few, many, or a class for an expanded clone.

clone_size: -; v_call: TRBV11-2; cdr3_aa: CASSPSLTSTDTQYF
clone_size: -; v_call: TRBV7-2; cdr3_aa: CASSLVQGRQPQHF
clone_size: many; v_call: TRBV12-3/TRBV12-4; cdr3_aa: CASSWGQLSQETQYF
clone_size: -; v_call: TRBV7-2; cdr3_aa: CASSLVLGLAGRWYF
clone_size: -; v_call: TRBV10-3; cdr3_aa: CARGAPNYNEQFF
clone_size: few; v_call: TRBV4-3; cdr3_aa: CASSRTLTGGGNGYTF
clone_size: -; v_call: TRBV4-3; cdr3_aa: CASSRGVAYEQYF
clone_size: -; v_call: TRBV19; cdr3_aa: CASSMAGPVLNTEAFF
clone_size: many; v_call: TRBV7-2; cdr3_aa: CASSLAWASGRTSTDTQYF
clone_size: -; v_call: TRBV6-2/TRBV6-3; cdr3_aa: CASSYPSPGQGATDTQYF
clone_size: -; v_call: TRBV28; cdr3_aa: CASRRPGQGSPYEQYF